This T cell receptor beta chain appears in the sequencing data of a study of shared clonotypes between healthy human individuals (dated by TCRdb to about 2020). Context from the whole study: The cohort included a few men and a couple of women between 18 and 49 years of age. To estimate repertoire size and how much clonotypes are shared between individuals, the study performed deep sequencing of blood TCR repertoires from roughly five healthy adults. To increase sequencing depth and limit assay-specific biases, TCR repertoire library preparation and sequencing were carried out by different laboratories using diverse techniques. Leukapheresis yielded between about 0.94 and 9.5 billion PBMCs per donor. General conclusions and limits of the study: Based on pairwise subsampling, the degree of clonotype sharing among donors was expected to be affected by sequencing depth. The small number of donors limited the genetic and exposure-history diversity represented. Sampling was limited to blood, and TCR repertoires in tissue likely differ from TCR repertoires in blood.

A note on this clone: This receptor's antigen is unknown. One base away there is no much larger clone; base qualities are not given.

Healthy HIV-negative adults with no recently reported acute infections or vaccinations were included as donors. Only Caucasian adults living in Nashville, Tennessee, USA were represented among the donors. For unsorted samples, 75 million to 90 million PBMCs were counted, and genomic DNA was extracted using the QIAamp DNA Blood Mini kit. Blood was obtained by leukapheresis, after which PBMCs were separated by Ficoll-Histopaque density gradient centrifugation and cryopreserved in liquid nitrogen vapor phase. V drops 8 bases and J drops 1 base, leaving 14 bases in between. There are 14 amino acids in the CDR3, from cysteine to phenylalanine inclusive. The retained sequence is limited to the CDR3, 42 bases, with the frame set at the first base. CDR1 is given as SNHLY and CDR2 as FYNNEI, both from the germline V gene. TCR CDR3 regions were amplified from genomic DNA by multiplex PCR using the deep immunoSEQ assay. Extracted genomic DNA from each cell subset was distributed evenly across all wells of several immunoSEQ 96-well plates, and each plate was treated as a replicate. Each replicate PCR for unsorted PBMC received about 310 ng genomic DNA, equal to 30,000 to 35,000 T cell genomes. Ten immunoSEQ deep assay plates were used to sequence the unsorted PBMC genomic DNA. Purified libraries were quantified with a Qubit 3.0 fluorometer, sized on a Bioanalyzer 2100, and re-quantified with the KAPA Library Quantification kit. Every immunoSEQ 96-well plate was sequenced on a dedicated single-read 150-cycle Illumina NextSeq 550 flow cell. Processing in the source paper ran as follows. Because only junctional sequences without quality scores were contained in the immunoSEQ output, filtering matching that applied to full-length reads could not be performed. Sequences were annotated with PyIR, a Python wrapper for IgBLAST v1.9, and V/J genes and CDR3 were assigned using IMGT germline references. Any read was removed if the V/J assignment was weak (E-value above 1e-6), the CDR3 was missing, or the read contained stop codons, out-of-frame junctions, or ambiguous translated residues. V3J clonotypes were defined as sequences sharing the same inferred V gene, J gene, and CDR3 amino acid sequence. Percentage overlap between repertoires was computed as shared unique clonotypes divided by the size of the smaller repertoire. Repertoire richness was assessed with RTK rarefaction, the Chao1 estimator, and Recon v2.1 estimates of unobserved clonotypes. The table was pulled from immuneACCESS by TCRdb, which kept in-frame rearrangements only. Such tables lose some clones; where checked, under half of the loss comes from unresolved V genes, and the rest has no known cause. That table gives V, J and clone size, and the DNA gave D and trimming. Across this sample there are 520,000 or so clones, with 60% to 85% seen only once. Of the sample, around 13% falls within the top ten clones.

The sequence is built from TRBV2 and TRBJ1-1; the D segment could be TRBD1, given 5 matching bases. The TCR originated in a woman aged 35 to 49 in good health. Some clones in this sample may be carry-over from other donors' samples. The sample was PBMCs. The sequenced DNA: TGTGCCAGCCGGTCGGGGACGGCGAACACTGAAGCTTTCTTT. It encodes CASRSGTANTEAFF.